The next 29 T cell receptor beta chains were all read from a single sample in a study of blood T cells in healthy people across ages. Sample-barcoded 5' priming and a J-beta primer mix drove a second PCR of 7 to 11 cycles. TCRdb re-called the 5' RACE reads with MiXCR, one entry per CDR3 protein. The sample yields around 800,000 distinct CDR3 sequences, 46% seen once. Sequencing was performed on blood. Receptor source: an elderly man in good health.

J is TRBJ2-1 and V is TRBV9; unclear D gene. Trimming removed 0 bases from V and 10 bases from J, with 11 bases in between. The CDR3 contains 13 residues. The germline CDR1 and CDR2 sequences are SGDLS and YYNGEE. The CDR3 spells CASSVAFPSEQFF. The CDR3 DNA follows: TGTGCCAGCAGCGTAGCTTTCCCCTCAGAGCAGTTCTTC.

This clonotype was counted once. The chain carries TRBV30 and TRBJ2-7; 7 positions agree with TRBD2. The CDR3 extends over 13 amino acids. V lost 2 bases, J lost 6 bases, and 7 bases stayed unmatched. CDR1 GTSNPN and CDR2 SVGIG come from the germline V gene (reference sequence). In DNA, the CDR3 is TGTGCCTGGAGTAGGCGGGAGAAGGGCGAGCAGTACTTC. Residues: CAWSRREKGEQYF.

This clonotype was counted only a few times. V usage is TRBV27 and J usage is TRBJ2-5, with 11 nucleotides matching TRBD2. This CDR3 is built from 16 residues. Germline V CDR1 and CDR2: MNHEY, SMNVEV (reference sequence). V dropped 4 bases and J dropped 2; count of bases not matched to a gene: 6. The CDR3 DNA follows: TGTGCCAGCAGTTCCCTACTAGCGGGAGAGCAAGAGACCCAGTACTTC. Translation: CASSSLLAGEQETQYF.

The J gene is TRBJ2-5, the V gene TRBV7-2; no reliable D call. The germline V and J ends were trimmed by 5 bases and 5 bases, with 9 bases remaining between them. Germline V lookup: CDR1 SGHTA, CDR2 FQGNSA. This CDR3 has 12 residues. The CDR3 spells CASSQTLETQYF. The CDR3 nucleotides read TGTGCCAGCAGCCAGACCTTGGAGACCCAGTACTTC.

The chain employs TRBV7-8 and TRBJ1-2; the D is unclear. Germline values: CDR1 SGHVS, CDR2 FQNEAQ. This CDR3 region has 14 residues. The V and J ends lost 5 bases and 0 bases respectively, with 10 bases between them. CDR3 protein: CASSPPAANYGYTF. The CDR3 region has the DNA TGTGCCAGCAGCCCCCCGGCCGCTAACTATGGCTACACCTTC.

This clonotype has just one count. This chain joins TRBV5-1 and TRBJ2-3; 7 bases align to TRBD2. The CDR3 loop spans 16 amino acids. With V trimmed by 5 bases and J by 3 bases, 12 bases remained unmatched. The germline gives CDR1 SGHRS, CDR2 YFSETQ. CDR3 protein: CASSSPAGAVTDTQYF. In nucleotides, the CDR3 is TGCGCCAGCAGTTCTCCGGCGGGAGCCGTAACAGATACGCAGTATTTT. The full variable domain, its missing parts supplied by reference TRBV5-1 and TRBJ2-3, is KAGVTQTPRYLIKTRGQQVTLSCSPISGHRSVSWYQQTPGQGLQFLFEYFSETQRNKGNFPGRFSGRQFSNSRSEMNVSTLELGDSALYLCASSSPAGAVTDTQYFGPGTRLTVL.

This clonotype was found a few times. The CDR3 region has the DNA TGCGCCAGCAGCCTATTCCAAGGGACTAGCGTTGGCAATGAGCAGTTCTTC. It encodes CASSLFQGTSVGNEQFF. The chain links TRBV5-1 to TRBJ2-1, with 10 nucleotides matching TRBD2. This CDR3 is built from 17 residues. With 4 bases clipped from V and 6 bases from J, the junction kept 13 bases outside the gene matches. CDR1 is SGHRS and CDR2 is YFSETQ in the germline V gene.

This clonotype was counted many times. The rearrangement uses TRBV12-3 or TRBV12-4 and TRBJ2-7; D unclear. V was cut by 6 bases and J by 2 bases, with 8 bases left in between. The CDR3 extends over 12 amino acids. The CDR3 reads CASSPGTYEQYF. In DNA form, the CDR3 reads TGTGCCAGCAGCCCCGGAACCTACGAGCAGTACTTC.

To note about this clonotype: Given a much more abundant clone one base away, this may be a read error. J is TRBJ2-1 and V is TRBV2, with a tentative D call TRBD2 (5 bases). Per the germline V gene, CDR1 is SNHLY and CDR2 is FYNNEI. V dropped 6 bases and J dropped 5 bases, with 26 bases sitting between them. This CDR3 has 18 residues. CDR3 DNA: TGTGCCAGCAGCCCCCGACCCCGAGGTATCGGGGATAACAATGAGCAGTTCTTC. This encodes CASSPRPRGIGDNNEQFF.

This clonotype was seen only once. For the CDR3, the DNA is TGTGCCAGCACCCGATCAGCGGGAGGTGGGGAGCAGTACTTC. This encodes CASTRSAGGGEQYF. The rearrangement links TRBV12-3 or TRBV12-4 to TRBJ2-7; 9 positions agree with TRBD2. The length of the CDR3 is 14 residues. V lost 7 bases, J lost 7 bases, and 11 bases stayed unmatched.

At least ten counts were recorded for this clonotype. This chain uses TRBV6-2 or TRBV6-3 with TRBJ2-7; the match to TRBD1 covers 7 bases. V was pared by 5 bases and J by 6 bases, with 10 bases of the junction left unmatched. The CDR3 runs 14 residues. Germline V lookup: CDR1 MNHEY, CDR2 SVGEGT. The CDR3, as DNA: TGTGCCAGCAGTGCCCCCAGGGGGAAACGCGAGCAGTACTTC. Translation gives CASSAPRGKREQYF.

There are a few counts of this clonotype. The V gene is TRBV7-2, the J gene TRBJ2-2; the D gene could be TRBD1 or TRBD2 (6 bases each). This CDR3 is built from 13 residues. The germline gives CDR1 SGHTA, CDR2 FQGNSA. V was pared by 7 bases and J by 8 bases, with 14 bases between. CDR3 amino acids: CASTPGALGELFF. In DNA, the CDR3 is TGTGCCAGCACTCCGGGGGCCTTGGGGGAGCTGTTTTTT.

This clonotype was detected only a few times. The chain joins TRBV5-5 to TRBJ2-1, with 13 bases fitting TRBD2. Germline CDR1 and CDR2: SGHKS and YYEKEE (reference sequence). The CDR3 totals 17 residues. With 4 bases clipped from V and 8 bases from J, the junction kept 12 bases outside the gene matches. DNA for the CDR3: TGTGCCAGCAGCCCGGGGACTAGCGGGATGAAGTCCTATGAGCAGTTCTTC. It encodes CASSPGTSGMKSYEQFF.

This clonotype was seen more than once but under ten times. V usage is TRBV6-6 and J usage is TRBJ2-7; D may match TRBD1 or TRBD2 (5 bases each). Trimming left V 0 bases short and J 3 bases short, with 9 bases between. The CDR3 totals 14 residues. Germline values: CDR1 MNHNY, CDR2 SVGAGI (reference sequence). CDR3 coding DNA: TGTGCCAGCAGTTACTCGGGGGATTTCTACGAGCAGTACTTC. Translated: CASSYSGDFYEQYF.

The V call is TRBV2, the J call TRBJ2-3, with TRBD1 identical over 11 bases. The CDR3 has 16 amino acids. After removal of 6 bases from V and 0 bases from J, the junction contained 5 bases not matched to a gene. Per the germline V gene, CDR1 is SNHLY and CDR2 is FYNNEI. The CDR3 coding sequence is TGTGCCAGCAGCCCCGGGACAGGGGGAAGCACAGATACGCAGTATTTT. Its protein product is CASSPGTGGSTDTQYF.

This clonotype was found a few times. In DNA form, the CDR3 reads TGTGCCAGCAGCGGGGAGACTAGAACGCCCGGGGAGCTGTTTTTT. Protein: CASSGETRTPGELFF. The chain is built from TRBV9 and TRBJ2-2; D possibly corresponds to TRBD2 (6 bases). V shed 3 bases and J shed 6 bases, with 15 bases lying between them. The CDR3 totals 15 residues. The germline V gene encodes CDR1 SGDLS and CDR2 YYNGEE.

The chain uses TRBV12-3 or TRBV12-4 and TRBJ2-3; the D gene could be TRBD1 or TRBD2 (5 bases each). V was cut by 3 bases and J by 0 bases, with 10 bases left in between. This CDR3 has 15 residues. CDR3 loop: CASSFTGQSTDTQYF. The CDR3 DNA is TGTGCCAGCAGTTTTACGGGGCAAAGCACAGATACGCAGTATTTT.

The V and J genes are TRBV20-1 and TRBJ2-3; 7 bases align to TRBD1. Germline V gene lookup returns CDR1 DFQATT and CDR2 SNEGSKA (reference sequence). The trim removed 0 bases at V and 1 base at J, leaving 4 bases unmatched. This CDR3 has 15 residues. CDR3 sequence (DNA): TGCAGTGCTAGAGACGGACAGGTGGGCACAGATACGCAGTATTTT. Its protein is CSARDGQVGTDTQYF.

This clonotype has just a few counts. This rearrangement joins TRBV20-1 to TRBJ2-7; the D is unclear. The V and J ends lost 1 base and 4 bases respectively, with 5 bases between them. This CDR3 spans 11 amino acids. Germline values: CDR1 DFQATT, CDR2 SNEGSKA (reference sequence). The CDR3 nucleotides are TGCAGTGCTAGAGCTCAGTACGAGCAGTACTTC. As protein: CSARAQYEQYF.

V usage is TRBV15 and J usage is TRBJ1-1, with D possibly matching TRBD1 (6 bases). V was trimmed by 4 bases and J by 4 bases, leaving 16 bases between them. Germline CDR1 and CDR2: LNHNV and YYDKDF (reference sequence). There are 15 residues in the CDR3. CDR3 in amino acids: CATSKDQGLGTEAFF. The CDR3 DNA reads TGTGCCACCAGCAAAGATCAGGGGCTTGGCACTGAAGCTTTCTTT.

This clonotype was observed at least ten times. The CDR3 here is CASSYIDIQYF. CDR3 in DNA: TGTGCCAGCAGTTACATTGACATTCAGTACTTC. This chain connects TRBV6-2 or TRBV6-3 to TRBJ2-4, with no clear D. This CDR3 is built from 11 residues. The V end was cut by 2 bases, the J end by 8 bases, with 4 bases between. Germline CDR1 is MNHEY and CDR2 is SVGEGT.

This clonotype was picked up one time. V gene TRBV20-1 combines with J gene TRBJ2-3; TRBD2 agrees at 11 bases. V was clipped by 5 bases and J by 1 base; unmatched bases: 5. Germline CDR1 is DFQATT and CDR2 is SNEGSKA (reference sequence). This CDR3 has 15 amino acids. This CDR3 reads CSAPLAGGGTDTQYF. The CDR3 coding sequence is TGCAGTGCTCCCCTAGCGGGAGGTGGCACAGATACGCAGTATTTT.

This clonotype was found many times. The gene calls are TRBV20-1 and TRBJ2-3, with no clear D. CDR1 is DFQATT, CDR2 SNEGSKA, per germline (reference sequence). CDR3 length equals 14 residues. V was shortened by 6 bases and J by 0 bases, with 13 bases between the two germline ends. CDR3 residues: CSAPRQASTDTQYF. The CDR3 DNA is TGCAGTGCCCCGAGGCAGGCTAGCACAGATACGCAGTATTTT.

V gene TRBV20-1 combines with J gene TRBJ1-1; D is undetermined. The ends were cut back, 3 bases at V and 4 bases at J, with 18 bases in the middle. CDR3 length: 15 amino acids. The germline gives CDR1 DFQATT, CDR2 SNEGSKA (reference sequence). The CDR3 DNA sequence: TGCAGTGCTAGGATCCCTCTGGGAGGCAGCACTGAAGCTTTCTTT. Amino acids: CSARIPLGGSTEAFF.

The V call is TRBV20-1, the J call TRBJ2-2, with 9 positions matching TRBD1. The CDR3 covers 15 residues. The trim removed 2 bases at V and 0 bases at J, leaving 1 base unmatched. In germline, CDR1 is DFQATT, CDR2 SNEGSKA (reference sequence). CDR3: CSARTGGANTGELFF. In DNA form, the CDR3 reads TGCAGTGCTAGAACAGGGGGCGCGAACACCGGGGAGCTGTTTTTT.

This clonotype was picked up a small number of times. The chain employs TRBV25-1 and TRBJ2-1; no clear D gene. The CDR3 contains 14 residues. The germline V gene encodes CDR1 MGHDK and CDR2 SYGVNS. V lost 1 base and J 8 bases, leaving 12 bases between the germline ends. The CDR3 nucleotides read TGTGCCAGCAGTGAATGGTTAGGAACGGATGAGCAGTTCTTC. It translates to CASSEWLGTDEQFF.

The rearrangement joins TRBV4-1 to TRBJ1-4, with D hard to call. CDR1 and CDR2 (germline): MGHRA, YSYEKL. Trimming shortened V by 4 bases and J by 0 bases, and 6 bases separated the two germline ends. This CDR3 has 14 amino acids. DNA of the CDR3: TGCGCCAGCAGCCGGGAAACAACTAATGAAAAACTGTTTTTT. Translation gives CASSRETTNEKLFF.

The V and J genes are TRBV19 and TRBJ1-2; D remains unclear. Germline values: CDR1 LNHDA, CDR2 SQIVND (reference sequence). Trimming took off 0 bases at V and 2 bases at J, with 13 bases between the two ends. CDR3 length equals 16 residues. CDR3: CASSIDLAGRNYGYTF. For the CDR3, the DNA is TGTGCCAGTAGTATAGATCTGGCAGGAAGAAACTATGGCTACACCTTC.

The chain carries TRBV7-8 and TRBJ2-1; D not resolved. This CDR3 region has 13 residues. Germline values: CDR1 SGHVS, CDR2 FQNEAQ. The V end was cut by 2 bases, the J end by 1 base, with 3 bases between. The CDR3 loop reads CASSLQSYNEQFF. The CDR3 DNA sequence: TGTGCCAGCAGCTTACAGTCCTACAATGAGCAGTTCTTC.